This T cell receptor (beta chain) was profiled in a study of PD-1 blockade in mismatch repair-deficient tumors. Overall study context: All were previously treated, progressing patients with about a dozen mismatch repair-deficient cancer types.

V dropped 8 bases and J dropped 5; count of bases not matched to a gene: 15. This CDR3 has 17 amino acids. The germline CDR1 and CDR2 sequences are LNHDA and SQIVND (reference sequence). Every patient had mismatch repair deficiency by PCR or immunohistochemistry. A few pembrolizumab responders had their TCRs sequenced. Regarding this clone: Its antigen is unidentified.

Study observations and caveats: After pembrolizumab, tumor-resident clones rose rapidly, then generally contracted before radiologic responses.

The protocol was immunoSEQ multiplex PCR, while the TCRdb copy is restricted to in-frame clones and leaves out a portion. The table has some 130,000 clones, roughly 90% seen once. Here the sequenced sample was peripheral blood, taken approximately 72 weeks after starting pembrolizumab. The V and J genes are TRBV19 and TRBJ2-5; 12 nucleotides agree with TRBD1. This sequence was found in an adult with mismatch repair-deficient cancer. The CDR3 DNA follows: TGTGCCAGTCTGAGGGACAGGGGGCGCGGGTCTGAGGAGACCCAGTACTTC. It translates to CASLRDRGRGSEETQYF.